This T cell receptor (beta chain) is from a study of PD-L1 blockade in urothelial cancer. Looking at the study overall: Blood analysis was done at 3 weeks (second dose) and 6 weeks after treatment began. Median T cell yield from blood was 110,000 to 150,000.

Peripheral blood mononuclear cells were collected from every patient before and during treatment, yielding between 1 and 8 samples per patient. This clone has just a few counts. Some clones are missing from TCRdb's copy, which holds only in-frame ones; the method was immunoSEQ multiplex PCR. The data contain 45,000 to 50,000 clones, about 91% of them seen just once; the ten biggest clones take up 3% to 5%. This clonotype originated in a man older than 75 with urothelial cancer. The sample in question was PBMCs, obtained around atezolizumab (anti-PD-L1) treatment.

CDR3 loop: CAWSATGYGYTF. CDR3 in DNA: TGTGCCTGGAGTGCCACAGGGTATGGCTACACCTTC. The chain combines TRBV30 with TRBJ1-2; D is perhaps TRBD1 (6 bases). Germline assignment: CDR1 GTSNPN and CDR2 SVGIG (reference sequence). The CDR3 totals 12 residues. V was clipped by 1 base and J by 5 bases, with 8 bases between them.